This record looks at one TCR beta chain sequence and its context. This clonotype was counted only a few times. It lacks a known antigen. No base qualities exist here, and no much larger clone lies one base off it. Preparation of the library involved multiplex PCR. TCRdb shows the sequencer as Illumina HiSeq 4000. CDR3 regions were amplified by Arm-PCR with iRepertoire HTBI primers to construct TCR beta libraries. Gel purification was performed on PCR products prior to sequencing. On the study's bioinformatics: A total of 62 TRBV and 14 TRBJ segments were identified across samples and were used for gene usage analysis of CDR3 amino acid clonotypes. COPE and FqMerger were used to merge the filtered high-quality paired reads into contigs. BLAST was used to align contigs to IMGT TRBV, TRBD and TRBJ reference genes, and CDR3 was defined according to IMGT. Any clonotype with a frequency above 0.1% was classified as a highly expanded clone. Shannon entropy served as the measure of repertoire diversity, while the Gini coefficient captured V-J evenness. Clonotypes shared by more than one individual were considered public. Using fastp trimming at Q25 and MiXCR clonotype assembly, TCRdb reanalyzed the public sequencing data and kept in-frame beta chains. CDR3 protein duplicates are merged, each entry listing the most common genes and DNA. TCRdb, not the authors, supplied the V and J calls. The sample has roughly 220,000 distinct CDR3 sequences on record, roughly 18% of them singletons. The top ten clonotypes cover around 20% of the sample.

This record belongs to a study of regulatory T cells in long-lasting Graves disease (dated by TCRdb to 2020 to 2022). For context, the study as a whole: Antithyroid drugs had been taken for less than 3 months by newly diagnosed Graves' disease patients. This study used TCR sequencing and RNA sequencing of peripheral blood to compare persistent Graves' disease patients against newly diagnosed Graves' disease patients. The study was registered as a clinical trial and conducted in China. A total of roughly 35 samples were covered by TCR sequencing, comprising some 13 persistent and roughly 20 newly diagnosed Graves' disease patients.

Trimmed from V: 5 bases; trimmed from J: 1 base; junction bases lacking a gene match: 8. The CDR3 numbers 16 residues from cysteine through phenylalanine. Just the 48-base CDR3 DNA is kept, in frame starting at base 1. For CDR1 and CDR2, the germline V gene lists MNHNS and SASEGT. Beyond this particular receptor, the publication reports: The authors acknowledged the small sample size as a limitation that may reduce accuracy. A larger number of public clonotypes was shared among persistent patients (around 3,000) than among newly diagnosed patients (approximately 1,000). Only the TCR beta chain was sequenced and analyzed. Only peripheral blood was studied, because thyroid tissue, the primary lesion, was inaccessible. Persistent Graves' disease patients showed lower TCR Shannon entropy and fewer highly expanded clones than newly diagnosed patients, suggesting clonal expansion. TRBV28, TRBJ1-2 and TRBJ2-5 were preferentially used in persistent disease, while TRBV20-1 and TRBJ2-1 were favored in newly diagnosed disease.

In light of the paper, this sample's time point label describes: newly diagnosed GD, antithyroid drugs for less than 3 months. For both TCR sequencing and RNA sequencing, RNA was extracted from PBMCs in TRIzol. Graves' disease was diagnosed according to American Thyroid Association guidelines. Recruitment of patients was carried out at an endocrinology department in Xi'an, China. Each patient gave 7.5 to 10 milliliters of peripheral blood, collected in an EDTA anticoagulant tube. Ficoll Paque Plus density gradient separation was used to isolate PBMCs, and no further T cell sorting was performed. An Agilent 2100 Bioanalyzer and agarose gel were used to check RNA quality, while a NanoDrop 2000 measured RNA concentration.

This sequence originates from a female donor with Graves disease. In this chain, TRBV6-1 is recombined with TRBJ2-3, and 8 junction bases match TRBD1. The source material was peripheral blood mononuclear cells (PBMCs), sampled at new diagnosis, from a patient treated with antithyroid drugs. The CDR3 is CASSRRQGLGTDTQYF. The sequenced DNA is TGTGCCAGCAGTCGAAGACAGGGGTTGGGCACAGATACGCAGTATTTT.